A selection of T cell receptor beta chains follows, all from one sample in a study of blood T cell repertoires in COVID-19. TCRdb's copy holds only in-frame clones and misses some; the assay was immunoSEQ multiplex PCR. In the table there are about 120,000 clones, roughly four fifths of which are singletons. Source material: peripheral blood. The receptors originated from a human donor in a cohort sampled during active COVID-19. CDR3s include the opening cysteine and the closing phenylalanine or tryptophan. The D gene is left open where the match is weak. The listing skips clone size in some rows; elsewhere it reads once, few, many or a size class.

CDR3 protein | CDR3 DNA | J gene | D gene | clone size | V gene
CASSDVAGGSNQPQHF | TGTGCCAGCAGTGACGTTGCGGGGGGAAGCAATCAGCCCCAGCATTTT | TRBJ1-5 | NA | NA | TRBV3-1/TRBV3-2
CASNVRGDRETQYF | TGCGCCAGCAACGTCAGGGGGGATAGGGAGACCCAGTACTTC | TRBJ2-5 | NA | NA | TRBV5-1
CASSQDFGTAYEQYF | TGCGCCAGCAGCCAAGATTTCGGGACAGCCTACGAGCAGTACTTC | TRBJ2-7 | TRBD1 | few | TRBV4-1
CASSSFTGYSGYTF | TGCGCCAGCAGCTCGTTCACAGGGTACAGTGGCTACACCTTC | TRBJ1-2 | NA | NA | TRBV5-1
CASSQDGTSGPYEQYF | TGTGCCAGCAGCCAAGATGGGACTAGCGGGCCCTACGAGCAGTACTTC | TRBJ2-7 | TRBD2 | NA | TRBV3-1/TRBV3-2
CASSRRTSFSYEQYF | TGTGCCAGCAGCCGCCGGACTAGTTTCTCCTACGAGCAGTACTTC | TRBJ2-7 | TRBD2 | NA | TRBV3-1/TRBV3-2
CASSLYGTGEAFF | TGTGCCAGCAGTTTGTACGGGACAGGGGAAGCTTTCTTT | TRBJ1-1 | TRBD1 | NA | TRBV12-3/TRBV12-4
CASSQVRAYEQYF | TGTGCCAGCAGCCAAGTCCGGGCCTACGAGCAGTACTTC | TRBJ2-7 | NA | NA | TRBV14
CASSYNRGGIHEQYF | TGTGCCAGCAGTTACAACCGGGGAGGGATCCACGAGCAGTACTTC | TRBJ2-7 | TRBD2 | NA | TRBV6-5
CASSFVPGGRTGELFF | TGTGCCAGCAGTTTTGTCCCGGGGGGGCGTACCGGGGAGCTGTTTTTT | TRBJ2-2 | TRBD2 | NA | TRBV27
CASRGRTGEINQPQHF | TGTGCCAGCAGGGGGAGGACAGGGGAGATCAATCAGCCCCAGCATTTT | TRBJ1-5 | TRBD1 | NA | TRBV2
CASSYQRGGTQYF | TGTGCCAGCAGTTACCAGCGGGGGGGAACGCAGTATTTT | TRBJ2-3 | TRBD2 | NA | TRBV6-5
CASSFFTYNEQFF | TGTGCCAGCAGCTTCTTTACCTACAATGAGCAGTTCTTC | TRBJ2-1 | NA | NA | TRBV5-4
CASRLERDNEQFF | TGTGCAAGTCGCCTCGAGCGGGACAATGAGCAGTTCTTC | TRBJ2-1 | NA | once | TRBV12-2
CASSDRAGAPGANVLTF | TGTGCCAGCAGTGACCGGGCGGGGGCTCCTGGGGCCAACGTCCTGACTTTC | TRBJ2-6 | NA | NA | TRBV6-4
CASSHPTGSRSGNTIYF | TGCGCCAGCAGTCACCCGACAGGCTCCCGCTCTGGAAACACCATATATTTT | TRBJ1-3 | NA | NA | TRBV23-1
CASSQGTGSDTQYF | TGTGCCAGCAGCCAAGGGACAGGATCAGATACGCAGTATTTT | TRBJ2-3 | TRBD1 | few | TRBV3-1/TRBV3-2
CASSLFTGPPGTGELFF | TGTGCCAGCAGCTTATTTACAGGGCCTCCCGGCACCGGGGAGCTGTTTTTT | TRBJ2-2 | NA | NA | TRBV7-2
CASSPRQGALQETQYF | TGTGCCAGTAGTCCCAGACAGGGGGCCCTCCAAGAGACCCAGTACTTC | TRBJ2-5 | TRBD1 | NA | TRBV19
CASSLQQGVNEQFF | TGTGCCAGCAGCTTACAACAGGGGGTTAATGAGCAGTTCTTC | TRBJ2-1 | TRBD1 | few | TRBV7-9
CASTPGMEQPQHF | TGTGCCAGCACCCCCGGGATGGAACAGCCCCAGCATTTT | TRBJ1-5 | NA | few | TRBV28
CASSLMSGGDVSPLHF | TGCGCCAGCAGCTTGATGTCGGGGGGGGATGTTTCACCCCTCCACTTT | TRBJ1-6 | NA | once | TRBV5-1
CASSQGNSNTEAFF | TGTGCCAGCAGCCAAGGAAACTCGAACACTGAAGCTTTCTTT | TRBJ1-1 | NA | NA | TRBV3-1/TRBV3-2
CAIRAGLAGDEQYF | TGTGCCATCAGGGCGGGACTAGCGGGGGACGAGCAGTACTTC | TRBJ2-7 | TRBD2 | NA | TRBV10-3
CASSLTGGGEQYF | TGTGCCAGCAGCCTTACAGGGGGCGGGGAGCAGTACTTC | TRBJ2-7 | TRBD1 | NA | TRBV5-6
CASSFARRGLGATQYF | TGTGCCAGCAGTTTTGCGAGGCGGGGGCTGGGAGCGACCCAGTACTTC | TRBJ2-5 | NA | NA | TRBV11-2
CASAMKRGGSYEQYF | TGTGCCAGCGCTATGAAGCGGGGGGGGTCCTACGAGCAGTACTTC | TRBJ2-7 | NA | NA | TRBV12-1
CASSRSGANYGYTF | TGTGCCAGCAGTCGCTCAGGGGCTAACTATGGCTACACCTTC | TRBJ1-2 | NA | NA | TRBV6-2/TRBV6-3
CASSSGGADTQYF | TGTGCCAGTTCTAGCGGGGGGGCAGATACGCAGTATTTT | TRBJ2-3 | TRBD2 | NA | TRBV19
CASSGLYGYTF | TGTGCCAGCAGTGGGCTCTATGGCTACACCTTC | TRBJ1-2 | NA | NA | TRBV28
CARSLAGGDSPLHF | TGTGCCAGAAGCTTGGCCGGGGGGGATTCACCCCTCCACTTT | TRBJ1-6 | NA | NA | TRBV5-3
CASSRDSYYNEQFF | TGTGCCAGCAGCCGAGACTCGTACTACAATGAGCAGTTCTTC | TRBJ2-1 | NA | NA | TRBV7-8
CASSLGSGYNEQFF | TGCGCCAGCAGCTTGGGATCAGGGTACAATGAGCAGTTCTTC | TRBJ2-1 | NA | few | TRBV5-1
CASGTVQETQYF | TGTGCCAGCGGGACAGTCCAAGAGACCCAGTACTTC | TRBJ2-5 | TRBD1 | NA | TRBV2
CASSLPWGQYNEQFF | TGTGCCAGCAGCCTTCCGTGGGGGCAGTACAATGAGCAGTTCTTC | TRBJ2-1 | NA | NA | TRBV2
CASSGAKNTEAFF | TGTGCCAGCAGCGGAGCAAAGAACACTGAAGCTTTCTTT | TRBJ1-1 | NA | NA | TRBV9
CASSSKRSGAGGRTDTQYF | TGTGCCAGCAGCTCTAAGCGGTCCGGAGCGGGGGGCCGCACAGATACGCAGTATTTT | TRBJ2-3 | TRBD2 | NA | TRBV11-2
CASSAGQGGSPLHF | TGTGCCAGCAGCGCGGGACAGGGGGGTTCACCCCTCCACTTT | TRBJ1-6 | TRBD1 | NA | TRBV7-9
CASSSGQGWEKLFF | TGTGCCAGCAGCTCCGGACAGGGTTGGGAAAAACTGTTTTTT | TRBJ1-4 | TRBD1 | NA | TRBV7-2
CAISEGQGQGVPGELFF | TGTGCCATCAGTGAGGGCCAGGGACAGGGGGTGCCCGGGGAGCTGTTTTTT | TRBJ2-2 | TRBD1 | NA | TRBV10-3
CASSSAGDTGKNTGELFF | TGCGCCAGCAGTTCGGCAGGGGATACGGGGAAGAACACCGGGGAGCTGTTTTTT | TRBJ2-2 | NA | NA | TRBV10-2
CASSSRTGGNGYTF | TGTGCCAGCAGCTCCAGGACAGGGGGGAATGGCTACACCTTC | TRBJ1-2 | TRBD1 | NA | TRBV7-8
CASSMRTDEKLFF | TGTGCCAGTAGTATGCGCACGGATGAAAAACTGTTTTTT | TRBJ1-4 | NA | NA | TRBV19